This T cell receptor (beta chain) was captured by sequencing in a study of T cells in Graves' hyperthyroidism and ophthalmopathy. This CDR3 region has 14 residues. Germline CDR1 SGHTA, CDR2 FQGNSA. This clonotype was counted many times. The junction differs from germline at one of its ends, possibly a read error. Source material for PBMCs was roughly 10 ml fresh peripheral blood. Researchers took RNA transcripts and amplified the TCR beta CDR3 regions from them. Researchers ran a first-round RT-PCR on the TCR CDR3 using the HTBI primer set. A single record per CDR3 protein comes from TCRdb applying MiXCR to the multiplex PCR reads. The data contain more than 650,000 distinct CDR3 sequences, approximately 15% of them singletons.

The sequencing sample was made of blood. The TCR was taken from a woman under 30 with Graves' hyperthyroidism. The chain links TRBV7-2 to TRBJ2-2; D perhaps matches TRBD1 (6 bases). CDR3 sequence reads: CASSLAGAVGELFF. As DNA, the CDR3 is TGTGCCAGCAGCCTAGCAGGGGCGGTCGGGGAGCTGTTTTTT.